A single sample gave rise to the 21 T cell receptor beta chains below, sequenced in a study of T cells expressing NK-cell markers. TCRdb re-analyzed the 5' RACE reads; it lists each CDR3 protein once, without DNA. The record lists about 300,000 distinct CDR3 sequences, of which the ten most abundant hold about 4.2%. Sequenced material: blood T cells: a sorted CD56 or NKG2C T cell subset, CD4+ or CD8+ T cells, or bulk PBMC T cells (not recorded which). These receptors came from a woman between 18 and 69 years old in good health.

This chain uses TRBV20-1 with TRBJ1-3; without DNA, the TCRdb call of TRBD1 cannot be checked. The germline CDR1 and CDR2 sequences are DFQATT and SNEGSKA (reference sequence). The CDR3 covers 14 residues. The CDR3: CSARGSGRGNTIYF.

This chain connects TRBV6-2 or TRBV6-3 to TRBJ2-5; TCRdb reports TRBD2, a call that lacks DNA to check it against. Looked up from germline, CDR1 is MNHEY and CDR2 is SVGEGT. This CDR3 spans 14 amino acids. The CDR3 loop is CASRPPALQETQYF.

The chain combines TRBV24-1 with TRBJ1-1; with no DNA, the TCRdb D assignment of TRBD1 cannot be verified. CDR3 length: 13 residues. CDR1 is KGHDR and CDR2 is SFDVKD in the germline V gene. The CDR3 is CATRDRGTTEAFF.

This sequence joins TRBV4-2 and TRBJ2-7; checking the TCRdb D call of TRBD2 is not possible without DNA. The V gene's germline CDR1 is LGHNA and CDR2 YNFKEQ. The CDR3 is 16 amino acids. CDR3 protein: CASGRTGGPIPYEQYF.

V usage is TRBV4-3 and J usage is TRBJ2-5. CDR3 size: 14 residues. Germline CDR1 reads LGHNA; CDR2 reads YSLEER. CDR3 sequence: CASSQHKGQETQYF.

The chain employs TRBV6-2 or TRBV6-3 and TRBJ2-7; no DNA is available, so the TRBD2 call from TCRdb remains unchecked. Germline CDR1 is MNHEY and CDR2 is SVGEGT. This CDR3 is 15 amino acids long. Here the CDR3 reads CASFTLAGVSYEQYF.

The chain combines TRBV5-1 with TRBJ2-2; lacking DNA, the TRBD2 call made by TCRdb goes unchecked. The CDR3 runs to 18 residues. CDR1 SGHRS and CDR2 YFSETQ come from the germline V gene. CDR3 region: CASSPPGLAGRDTGELFF.

The rearrangement uses TRBV4-1 and TRBJ2-3; checking the TCRdb D call of TRBD2 is not possible without DNA. CDR3 length: 15 amino acids. Germline V gene sequence: CDR1 MGHRA, CDR2 YSYEKL. The CDR3 is CASSQIAGTTDTQYF.

The rearrangement links TRBV29-1 to TRBJ1-1; there is no DNA to check the TCRdb D call of TRBD1. Germline V gene lookup returns CDR1 SQVTM and CDR2 ANQGSEA. The CDR3 totals 11 residues. CDR3 amino acids: CSGARVYEAFF.

The V call is TRBV27, the J call TRBJ1-1; checking the TCRdb D call of TRBD1 is not possible without DNA. Germline CDR1 MNHEY, CDR2 SMNVEV (reference sequence). This CDR3 has 13 amino acids. CDR3 protein: CASSPDWVTEAFF.

This chain uses TRBV11-2 with TRBJ2-5. Germline CDR1 SGHAT, CDR2 FQNNGV. The CDR3 runs 12 residues. CDR3: CASSLASQTQYF.

CDR3 sequence reads: CSVGQGEGTQYF. V and J are TRBV29-1 and TRBJ2-5; without DNA, the TCRdb call of TRBD1 cannot be checked. Germline assignment: CDR1 SQVTM and CDR2 ANQGSEA. The CDR3 spans 12 residues.

The CDR3 loop is CASSQARGEAFF. This chain connects TRBV3-1 to TRBJ1-1. This CDR3 region has 12 residues. Germline values: CDR1 LGHDT, CDR2 YNNKEL (reference sequence). Combining the CDR3 with reference TRBV3-1 and TRBJ1-1 gives the whole variable domain DTAVSQTPKYLVTQMGNDKSIKCEQNLGHDTMYWYKQDSKKFLKIMFSYNNKELIINETVPNRFSPKSPDKAHLNLHINSLELGDSAVYFCASSQARGEAFFGQGTRLTVV.

This chain uses TRBV10-3 with TRBJ1-2; TCRdb picks TRBD1, but there is no DNA to check that call. Germline V lookup: CDR1 ENHRY, CDR2 SYGVKD. This CDR3 region has 13 residues. The CDR3 reads CAISTQGGYGYTF.

The rearrangement uses TRBV3-1 and TRBJ1-1; TCRdb's D gene call, TRBD1, goes unchecked for lack of DNA. The CDR3 extends over 15 amino acids. Germline lookup yields CDR1 LGHDT and CDR2 YNNKEL (reference sequence). This CDR3 is CASSHGDRANTEAFF.

This chain links TRBV5-1 with TRBJ2-1. This CDR3 is built from 13 residues. Germline V gives CDR1 SGHRS, CDR2 YFSETQ. This CDR3 reads CASSLVGDNEQFF.

The chain combines TRBV5-4 with TRBJ2-5; TCRdb reports TRBD1, a call that lacks DNA to check it against. Germline CDR1 SGHNT, CDR2 YYREEE (reference sequence). CDR3 length: 13 residues. The chain's CDR3 is CASSRGGLETQYF.

V and J are TRBV5-1 and TRBJ1-2. The CDR3 consists of 13 residues. CDR1 is SGHRS, CDR2 YFSETQ, per germline. The CDR3 loop is CASSLVGNYGYTF. Filled out from reference TRBV5-1 and TRBJ1-2, the complete variable domain reads KAGVTQTPRYLIKTRGQQVTLSCSPISGHRSVSWYQQTPGQGLQFLFEYFSETQRNKGNFPGRFSGRQFSNSRSEMNVSTLELGDSALYLCASSLVGNYGYTFGSGTRLTVV.

The rearrangement links TRBV29-1 to TRBJ1-1; the D call of TRBD1 rests on TCRdb alone, since no DNA is present to check it. The germline CDR1 and CDR2 sequences are SQVTM and ANQGSEA. This CDR3 region has 15 residues. The CDR3 sequence: CSVQTRGGAGTEAFF.

This sequence joins TRBV5-1 and TRBJ2-1; TCRdb's D gene call, TRBD2, goes unchecked for lack of DNA. CDR3 length: 16 amino acids. The germline CDR1 and CDR2 sequences are SGHRS and YFSETQ. The CDR3 protein is CASSFDGILGPDEQFF.

V usage is TRBV6-2 or TRBV6-3 and J usage is TRBJ2-3; the D gene TCRdb calls, TRBD2, cannot be checked with no DNA. Germline lookup yields CDR1 MNHEY and CDR2 SVGEGT. The CDR3 runs to 16 residues. CDR3 amino acids: CASRQPPGLFTDTQYF.